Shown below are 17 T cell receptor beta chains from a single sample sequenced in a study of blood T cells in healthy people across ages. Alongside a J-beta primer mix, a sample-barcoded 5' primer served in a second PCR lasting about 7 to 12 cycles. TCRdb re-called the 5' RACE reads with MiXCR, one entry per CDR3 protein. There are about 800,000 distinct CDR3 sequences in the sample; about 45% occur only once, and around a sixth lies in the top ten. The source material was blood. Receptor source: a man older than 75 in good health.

CDR3 in DNA: TGTGCCAGCAGCACCGGGACGGCGGTCCAGTACTTC. The encoded protein is CASSTGTAVQYF. This sequence joins TRBV5-6 and TRBJ2-4; D may be TRBD1 or TRBD2 (5 bases each). The CDR3 loop spans 12 amino acids. Germline CDR1 reads SGHDT; CDR2 reads YYEEEE. V was cut by 4 bases and J by 13 bases, with 15 bases left in between.

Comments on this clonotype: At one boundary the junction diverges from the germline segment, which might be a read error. DNA for the CDR3: TGCAGTGCTAGGGACTTGAACTATGGCCACACCTTC. It specifies CSARDLNYGHTF. The chain recombines TRBV20-1 with TRBJ1-2; D gene ambiguous. This CDR3 has 12 residues. Per germline, CDR1 DFQATT and CDR2 SNEGSKA (reference sequence).

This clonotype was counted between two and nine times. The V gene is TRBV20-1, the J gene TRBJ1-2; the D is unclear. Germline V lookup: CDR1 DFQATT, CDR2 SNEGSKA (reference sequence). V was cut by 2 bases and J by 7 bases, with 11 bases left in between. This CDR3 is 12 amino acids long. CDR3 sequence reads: CSARSPPLGYTF. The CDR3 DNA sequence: TGCAGTGCTAGATCCCCACCTCTTGGCTACACCTTC.

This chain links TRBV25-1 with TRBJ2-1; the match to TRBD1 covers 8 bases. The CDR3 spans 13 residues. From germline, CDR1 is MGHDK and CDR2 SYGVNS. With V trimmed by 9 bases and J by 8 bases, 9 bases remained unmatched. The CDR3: CASSQGARDEQFF. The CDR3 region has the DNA TGTGCCAGTTCCCAGGGGGCGCGGGATGAGCAGTTCTTC.

CDR3 loop: CSVDRDWETQFF. For the CDR3, the DNA is TGCAGCGTTGACCGGGATTGGGAGACCCAGTTCTTC. This chain joins TRBV29-1 and TRBJ2-1; D is perhaps TRBD2 (5 bases). V was clipped by 3 bases and J by 13 bases, with 16 bases between them. Germline CDR1 and CDR2: SQVTM and ANQGSEA. This CDR3 spans 12 amino acids.

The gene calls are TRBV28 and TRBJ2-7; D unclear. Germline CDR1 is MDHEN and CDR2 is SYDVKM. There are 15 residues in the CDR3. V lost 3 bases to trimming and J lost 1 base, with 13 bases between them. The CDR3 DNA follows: TGTGCCAGCAGTTTCCCCGGTGCGGTTTCCTACGAGCAGTACTTC. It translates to CASSFPGAVSYEQYF.

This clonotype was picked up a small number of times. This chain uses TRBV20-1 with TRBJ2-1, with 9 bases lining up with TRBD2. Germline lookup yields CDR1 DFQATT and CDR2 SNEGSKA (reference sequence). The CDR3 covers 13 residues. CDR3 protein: CSSLREGVNEQFF. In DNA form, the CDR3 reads TGCAGCAGCTTGCGGGAGGGTGTCAATGAGCAGTTCTTC.

CDR3 in DNA: TGTGCCAGCAGCTTAGGAGGCGGGAGGGCGTCCTACAATGAGCAGTTCTTC. Its protein product is CASSLGGGRASYNEQFF. The V call is TRBV7-9, the J call TRBJ2-1, with TRBD2 identical over 9 bases. The CDR3 sequence is 17 residues long. Per the germline V gene, CDR1 is SEHNR and CDR2 is FQNEAQ (reference sequence). The V gene end was trimmed by 1 base and the J gene end by 1 base; junction bases not matched to a gene: 5.

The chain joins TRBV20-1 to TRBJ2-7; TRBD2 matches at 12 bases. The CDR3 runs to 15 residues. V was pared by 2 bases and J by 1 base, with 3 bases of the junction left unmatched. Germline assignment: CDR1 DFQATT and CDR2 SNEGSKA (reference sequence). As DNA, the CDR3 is TGCAGTGCTAGAACTAGCGGGGGGCTATCCTACGAGCAGTACTTC. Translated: CSARTSGGLSYEQYF.

The CDR3 DNA reads TGTGCCAGCAGTTACTCGGGTTACAATGAGCAGTACTTC. It yields the protein CASSYSGYNEQYF. V and J are TRBV6-2 or TRBV6-3 and TRBJ2-1; D is unresolved. The end of the DNA is better explained by TRBJ2-7, so the J call may be wrong. Germline CDR1 reads MNHEY; CDR2 reads SVGEGT. CDR3 size: 13 residues.

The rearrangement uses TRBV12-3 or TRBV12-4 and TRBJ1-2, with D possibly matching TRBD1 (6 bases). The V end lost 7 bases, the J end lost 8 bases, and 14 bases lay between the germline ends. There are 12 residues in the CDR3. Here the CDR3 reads CASTRDRTGYTF. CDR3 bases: TGTGCCAGCACTAGAGACAGGACGGGCTACACCTTC.

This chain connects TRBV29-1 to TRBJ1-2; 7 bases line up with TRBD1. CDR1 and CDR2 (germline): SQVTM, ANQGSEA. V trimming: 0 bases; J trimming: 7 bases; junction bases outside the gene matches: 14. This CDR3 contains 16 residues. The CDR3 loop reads CSVEESRLRGPIGYTF. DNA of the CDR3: TGCAGCGTTGAAGAATCCCGCTTGAGGGGGCCTATTGGCTACACCTTC.

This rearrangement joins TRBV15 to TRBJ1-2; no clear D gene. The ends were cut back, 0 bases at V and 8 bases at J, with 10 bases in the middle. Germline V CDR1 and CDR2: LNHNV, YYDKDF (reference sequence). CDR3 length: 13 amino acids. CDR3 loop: CATSRDSKGGYTF. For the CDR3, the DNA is TGTGCCACCAGCAGAGATTCCAAAGGGGGCTACACCTTC.

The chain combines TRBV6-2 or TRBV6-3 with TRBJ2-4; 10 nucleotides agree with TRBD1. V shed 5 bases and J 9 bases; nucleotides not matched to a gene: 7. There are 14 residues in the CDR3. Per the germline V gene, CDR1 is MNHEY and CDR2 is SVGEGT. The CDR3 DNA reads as TGTGCCAGCAGTGGGGGACAGGGGCTCGTCATTCAGTACTTC. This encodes CASSGGQGLVIQYF.

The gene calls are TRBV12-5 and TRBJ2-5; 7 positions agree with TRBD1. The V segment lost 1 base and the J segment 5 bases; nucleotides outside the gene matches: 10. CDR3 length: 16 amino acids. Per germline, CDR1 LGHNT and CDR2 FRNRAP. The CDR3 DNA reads TGTGCTAGTGGTTTGGCTCTTTCTGTGACAGGGGAGACCCAGTACTTC. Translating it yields CASGLALSVTGETQYF.

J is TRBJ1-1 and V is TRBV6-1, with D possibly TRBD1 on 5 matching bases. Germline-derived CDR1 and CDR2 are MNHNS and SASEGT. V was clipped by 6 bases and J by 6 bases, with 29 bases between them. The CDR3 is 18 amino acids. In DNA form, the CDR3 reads TGTGCCAGCAGCCCCCACTCCGACAGCGCGCTTGGAGACCCTGAAGCTTTCTTT. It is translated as CASSPHSDSALGDPEAFF.

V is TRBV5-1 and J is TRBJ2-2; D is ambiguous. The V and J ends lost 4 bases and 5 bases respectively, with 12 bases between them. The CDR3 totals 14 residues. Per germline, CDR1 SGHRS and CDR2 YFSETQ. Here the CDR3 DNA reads TGCGCCAGCAGCCAGAACTTGGGTACCGGGGAGCTGTTTTTT. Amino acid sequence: CASSQNLGTGELFF. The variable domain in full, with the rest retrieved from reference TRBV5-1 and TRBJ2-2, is KAGVTQTPRYLIKTRGQQVTLSCSPISGHRSVSWYQQTPGQGLQFLFEYFSETQRNKGNFPGRFSGRQFSNSRSEMNVSTLELGDSALYLCASSQNLGTGELFFGEGSRLTVL.